The entry below describes one T cell receptor (beta chain). Its target is not known. TCRdb used MiXCR to reprocess the 5' RACE reads, holding one entry per CDR3 protein. The repertoire includes 150,000 to 200,000 distinct CDR3 sequences, around 19% of them detected once, and 7.8% sits in the top ten. The CDR3 runs to 18 residues. CDR1 is MDHEN, CDR2 SYDVKM, per germline. The V gene end was trimmed by 5 bases and the J gene end by 0 bases; junction bases not matched to a gene: 8. The data originate from a study of CD8 T cells in ankylosing spondylitis. Points from the study as a whole: One TCR beta motif, made up of roughly 8 highly homologous variants, appeared characteristic of ankylosing spondylitis blood. Those disease-linked clones were CD8+; they were also relatively rare in peripheral blood.

The V gene is TRBV28, the J gene TRBJ2-2; 11 nucleotides line up with TRBD2. This receptor was taken from a male donor with ankylosing spondylitis or in good health (not recorded which). Material: blood, either unsorted or a sorted T cell fraction (not recorded which). The CDR3 loop is CASSPGLADFANTGELFF. The CDR3 nucleotides are TGTGCCAGCAGTCCGGGACTAGCGGATTTTGCGAACACCGGGGAGCTGTTTTTT.